Shown below are 3 T cell receptor beta chains from a single sample sequenced in a study of CD8 T cells in ankylosing spondylitis. Each CDR3 protein is one row after TCRdb ran MiXCR on the 5' RACE reads. The table records 250,000 to 350,000 distinct CDR3 sequences, about 19% of them present only once. The sequencing sample was made of blood, either unsorted or a sorted T cell fraction (not recorded which). These receptors were taken from a male donor with ankylosing spondylitis or in good health (not recorded which).

Regarding this clonotype: At one end, the junction sequence differs from germline, possibly due to a read error. The CDR3 DNA sequence: TGTGCCATCAGGCCTAGCGGGGCCAACAATGGGCAGTTCTTC. Residues: CAIRPSGANNGQFF. The V call is TRBV10-3, the J call TRBJ2-1, with TRBD2 matching 9 bases. Germline CDR1 and CDR2: ENHRY and SYGVKD. The CDR3 has 14 amino acids.

This clonotype occurred many times. The rearrangement uses TRBV7-8 and TRBJ2-1; the D is unclear. Germline assignment: CDR1 SGHVS and CDR2 FQNEAQ. The CDR3 extends over 14 amino acids. Trimming removed 0 bases from V and 3 bases from J, with 6 bases in between. CDR3 coding DNA: TGTGCCAGCAGCTTAGCGGCGGTCTACAATGAGCAGTTCTTC. It is translated as CASSLAAVYNEQFF. Full variable domain (outside the CDR3, taken from reference TRBV7-8 and TRBJ2-1): GAGVSQSPRYKVAKRGQDVALRCDPISGHVSLFWYQQALGQGPEFLTYFQNEAQLDKSGLPSDRFFAERPEGSVSTLKIQRTQQEDSAVYLCASSLAAVYNEQFFGPGTRLTVL.

This clonotype was recorded many times. V gene TRBV5-1 combines with J gene TRBJ2-5; D unresolved. Between the trimmed V and J ends, which lost 0 bases and 1 base, there was a span of 4 bases. CDR1 and CDR2 (germline): SGHRS, YFSETQ. The CDR3 is 13 amino acids. CDR3 bases: TGCGCCAGCAGCTTGGGCAGCCAAGAGACCCAGTACTTC. This translates into CASSLGSQETQYF. The whole variable domain, filled in from reference TRBV5-1 and TRBJ2-5, reads KAGVTQTPRYLIKTRGQQVTLSCSPISGHRSVSWYQQTPGQGLQFLFEYFSETQRNKGNFPGRFSGRQFSNSRSEMNVSTLELGDSALYLCASSLGSQETQYFGPGTRLLVL.